These 20 T cell receptor beta chains were all obtained from the same sample, sequenced in a study of blood T cell repertoires in COVID-19. The protocol was immunoSEQ multiplex PCR, while the TCRdb copy is restricted to in-frame clones and leaves out a portion. The repertoire includes over 55,000 clones, approximately 85% of them detected once, and 20% to 25% sits in the top ten. Sequenced: peripheral blood. These receptors were collected from a man in his fifties or sixties with acute or convalescent COVID-19.

This clone has just one count. The gene calls are TRBV5-6 and TRBJ2-1; 10 positions match TRBD1. There are 15 residues in the CDR3. Unmatched junction bases numbered 4, after V lost 4 bases and J lost 3 bases. Germline assignment: CDR1 SGHDT and CDR2 YYEEEE. CDR3 region: CASSPRTGGYNEQFF. CDR3 coding DNA: TGTGCCAGCAGCCCTCGGACAGGGGGCTACAATGAGCAGTTCTTC.

V usage is TRBV3-1 (or the pseudogene TRBV3-2) and J usage is TRBJ2-5; tentatively, D is TRBD1 (6 bases). V was clipped by 6 bases and J by 1 base, with 9 bases between them. This CDR3 spans 13 amino acids. Germline values: CDR1 LGHDT, CDR2 YNNKEL (reference sequence). CDR3: CASRQQGQETQYF. As DNA, the CDR3 is TGTGCCAGCAGGCAACAGGGCCAAGAGACCCAGTACTTC.

The V and J genes are TRBV19 and TRBJ2-5, with 7 bases matching TRBD1. Germline V gene data show CDR1 as LNHDA and CDR2 as SQIVND (reference sequence). Losses at the gene ends were 6 bases for V and 0 bases for J; bases not matched to a gene: 4. There are 14 residues in the CDR3. The CDR3 DNA is TGTGCCAGTAGGCCGGGACAGTACCAAGAGACCCAGTACTTC. Translation: CASRPGQYQETQYF. Filled out from reference TRBV19 and TRBJ2-5, the complete variable domain reads DGGITQSPKYLFRKEGQNVTLSCEQNLNHDAMYWYRQDPGQGLRLIYYSQIVNDFQKGDIAEGYSVSREKKESFPLTVTSAQKNPTAFYLCASRPGQYQETQYFGPGTRLLVL.

The V call is TRBV3-1 (or the pseudogene TRBV3-2), the J call TRBJ1-2, with D unclear. Germline CDR1 is LGHDT and CDR2 is YNNKEL (reference sequence). Trimming removed 1 base from V and 5 bases from J, with 11 bases in between. The CDR3 has 14 residues. CDR3 sequence: CASSQGLVEYGYTF. The CDR3 region has the DNA TGTGCCAGCAGCCAAGGTTTAGTGGAGTATGGCTACACCTTC.

The V call is TRBV30, the J call TRBJ2-1, with 10 nucleotides matching TRBD1. Germline-derived CDR1 and CDR2 are GTSNPN and SVGIG (reference sequence). V was pared by 4 bases and J by 7 bases, with 7 bases of the junction left unmatched. CDR3 length: 14 amino acids. CDR3 nucleotides: TGTGCCTGGACTGACAGGGGGCCGGGGAATGAGCAGTTCTTC. This codes for CAWTDRGPGNEQFF.

The CDR3 DNA reads TGCAGTGCTATCTTTCAAGAGACCCAGTACTTC. Its translation is CSAIFQETQYF. This sequence joins TRBV20-1 and TRBJ2-5; D is uncertain. V was shortened by 4 bases and J by 2 bases, with 5 bases between the two germline ends. The CDR3 covers 11 residues. CDR1 and CDR2 (germline): DFQATT, SNEGSKA (reference sequence).

The chain joins TRBV4-2 to TRBJ2-7; 11 positions match TRBD1. V trimming: 1 base; J trimming: 4 bases; junction bases outside the gene matches: 6. The CDR3 spans 16 residues. Germline CDR1 and CDR2: LGHNA and YNFKEQ. The CDR3 DNA follows: TGTGCCAGCAGCCAAGCTTCCGGGACAGGGGGGTACGAGCAGTACTTC. Protein: CASSQASGTGGYEQYF.

The chain employs TRBV24-1 and TRBJ2-1; 13 bases are a match to TRBD2. J was trimmed by 3 bases and V by 3 bases; bases with no gene match: 4. CDR3 length: 17 residues. Germline V lookup: CDR1 KGHDR, CDR2 SFDVKD. The CDR3 DNA is TGTGCCACCAGTGATCTCCGGACTAGCGGGGGCTACAATGAGCAGTTCTTC. Translated, it gives CATSDLRTSGGYNEQFF.

The rearrangement links TRBV9 to TRBJ2-3; D is unclear. The V gene lost 5 bases and the J gene lost 2 bases, with 6 bases spanning the gap. Germline CDR1 and CDR2: SGDLS and YYNGEE. CDR3 size: 12 residues. The DNA of the CDR3 is TGTGCCAGCAGTACTACCACAGATACGCAGTATTTT. It encodes CASSTTTDTQYF.

The rearrangement uses TRBV7-3 and TRBJ2-6; no firm D call. Germline V gene data show CDR1 as SGHTA and CDR2 as FQGTGA. The CDR3 runs 14 residues. Between the trimmed V and J ends, which lost 1 base and 8 bases, there was a span of 9 bases. CDR3 sequence reads: CASSLMSSSNVLTF. The CDR3 DNA reads TGTGCCAGCAGCTTAATGTCGAGCTCCAACGTCCTGACTTTC.

In its sample, this clone was seen a few times. The V call is TRBV6-1, the J call TRBJ2-3; 7 nucleotides agree with TRBD2. V lost 1 base to trimming and J lost 8 bases; unmatched junction nucleotides: 6. The CDR3 loop spans 14 amino acids. CDR1 is MNHNS, CDR2 SASEGT, per germline. The CDR3 is CASSEGTSVSTQYF. DNA of the CDR3: TGTGCCAGCAGTGAAGGAACTAGCGTCTCTACGCAGTATTTT.

The chain carries TRBV27 and TRBJ1-1; D remains ambiguous. Trimming cost V 5 bases and J 11 bases, with 24 bases left between them. The CDR3 consists of 15 residues. Germline-derived CDR1 and CDR2 are MNHEY and SMNVEV (reference sequence). CDR3 amino acids: CASSPRTPPSVMAFF. The CDR3 DNA is TGTGCCAGCAGTCCCCGGACTCCCCCAAGCGTTATGGCTTTCTTT.

The CDR3 DNA reads as TGTGCCAGCAGCGTAGGAGGGACAGACAATGAGCAGTTCTTC. Its translation is CASSVGGTDNEQFF. This chain uses TRBV9 with TRBJ2-1; 7 bases fit TRBD1. Germline CDR1 reads SGDLS; CDR2 reads YYNGEE. V shed 0 bases, J shed 5 bases, and the junction held 2 bases outside the gene matches. This CDR3 spans 14 amino acids.

This clone appeared once. The chain is built from TRBV11-1 and TRBJ2-3; 11 positions agree with TRBD2. Trimming removed 3 bases from V and 3 bases from J; junction bases left unmatched: 5. The CDR3 contains 16 residues. Germline V gives CDR1 SGHAT, CDR2 FQDESV (reference sequence). Here the CDR3 reads CASSFFSGGATDTQYF. Written as DNA, the CDR3 is TGTGCCAGCAGCTTCTTTAGCGGGGGGGCGACAGATACGCAGTATTTT.

The chain is built from TRBV2 and TRBJ1-2; D may be TRBD1 (5 bases). CDR1 and CDR2 from the germline V gene are SNHLY and FYNNEI. The ends were cut back, 2 bases at V and 1 base at J, with 14 bases in the middle. The CDR3 extends over 16 amino acids. The CDR3: CASSEFRVWDNYGYTF. In nucleotides, the CDR3 is TGTGCCAGCAGTGAATTCAGGGTCTGGGATAACTATGGCTACACCTTC.

The chain joins TRBV7-9 to TRBJ2-7, with TRBD2 identical over 7 bases. This CDR3 is built from 13 residues. The J segment lost 8 bases and the V segment lost 3 bases, leaving 7 bases of the junction unmatched. In germline, CDR1 is SEHNR, CDR2 FQNEAQ (reference sequence). As DNA, the CDR3 is TGTGCCAGCAGCTTCCCTTCGACTAGCCAGCAGTACTTC. Its protein is CASSFPSTSQQYF.

This clone has a handful of counts. The V call is TRBV13, the J call TRBJ1-6; 9 positions agree with TRBD1. The CDR3 is 16 amino acids. CDR1 and CDR2 from the germline V gene are PRHDT and FYEKMQ (reference sequence). Losses at the gene ends were 3 bases for V and 8 bases for J; bases not matched to a gene: 8. The CDR3 nucleotides are TGTGCCAGCAGCTTCCCGGGACAGGGTGGGGATTCACCCCTCCACTTT. It is translated as CASSFPGQGGDSPLHF. Combining the CDR3 with reference TRBV13 and TRBJ1-6 gives the whole variable domain AAGVIQSPRHLIKEKRETATLKCYPIPRHDTVYWYQQGPGQDPQFLISFYEKMQSDKGSIPDRFSAQQFSDYHSELNMSSLELGDSALYFCASSFPGQGGDSPLHFGNGTRLTVT.

The chain carries TRBV4-1 and TRBJ1-4, with a possible D match to TRBD1 (6 bases). Trimming pared 4 bases from V and 7 bases from J, leaving 16 bases between. Per germline, CDR1 MGHRA and CDR2 YSYEKL. CDR3 size: 15 residues. CDR3 sequence reads: CASSLRTALGEKLFF. CDR3 in DNA: TGCGCCAGCAGCCTACGGACAGCCCTAGGTGAAAAACTGTTTTTT.

The V gene is TRBV5-4, the J gene TRBJ2-1; TRBD1 agrees at 11 bases. V lost 6 bases, J lost 7 bases, and 6 bases stayed unmatched. CDR1 is SGHNT, CDR2 YYREEE, per germline (reference sequence). This CDR3 has 14 residues. The CDR3 sequence is CASTSDRGRNEQFF. The CDR3 DNA follows: TGTGCCAGCACCTCGGACAGGGGGCGAAATGAGCAGTTCTTC.

The genes are TRBV7-3 and TRBJ1-2, with 7 bases lining up with TRBD1. CDR3 length equals 14 residues. CDR1 SGHTA and CDR2 FQGTGA come from the germline V gene. V was clipped by 5 bases and J by 6 bases; unmatched bases: 9. The CDR3 DNA sequence: TGTGCCAGCAGCCCGACAGGGAGTAAGGATGGCTACACCTTC. Encoded protein: CASSPTGSKDGYTF.